Below are 15 T cell receptor beta chains sequenced from a single sample in a study of CD8+ T cells in alopecia areata. The treatment denotes: oral pan-JAK inhibitor, 5-10 mg twice daily. Sequencing used cDNA as its template, made by extracting RNA and reverse transcribing it. The repertoire was sequenced with immunoSEQ multiplex PCR; TCRdb's copy has only in-frame clones and lacks some. The table has about 160,000 clones, 60% to 75% seen once. The sample consisted of CD4+ T cells sorted from blood, taken at week 24, from a patient treated with tofacitinib. Receptor source: a human donor with alopecia areata.

Points on this clone: Other nucleotide sequences from this sample produce the same CDR3. The V call is TRBV30, the J call TRBJ2-7, with D uncertain. The length of the CDR3 is 11 residues. CDR1 GTSNPN and CDR2 SVGIG come from the germline V gene (reference sequence). V was shortened by 0 bases and J by 3 bases, with 3 bases between the two germline ends. The CDR3 loop is CAWSVFYEQYF. The CDR3 DNA reads TGTGCCTGGAGTGTCTTCTACGAGCAGTACTTC.

The chain links TRBV19 to TRBJ1-5, with D possibly being TRBD1 (5 bases). The CDR3 spans 16 residues. The V and J ends lost 9 bases and 0 bases respectively, with 18 bases between them. Germline CDR1 is LNHDA and CDR2 is SQIVND (reference sequence). In nucleotides, the CDR3 is TGTGCCAGCCGAGAAGCCGGGGGATATAGCAATCAGCCCCAGCATTTT. Translation: CASREAGGYSNQPQHF.

This chain links TRBV18 with TRBJ1-4, with TRBD1 matching 7 bases. Looked up from germline, CDR1 is KGHSH and CDR2 is LQKENI. J was trimmed by 0 bases and V by 4 bases; bases with no gene match: 2. This CDR3 is 15 amino acids long. CDR3 coding DNA: TGTGCCAGCTCACAAGGGACAGCAACTAATGAAAAACTGTTTTTT. Translated, it gives CASSQGTATNEKLFF. Variable domain in full (rest from reference TRBV18 and TRBJ1-4): NAGVMQNPRHLVRRRGQEARLRCSPMKGHSHVYWYRQLPEEGLKFMVYLQKENIIDESGMPKERFSAEFPKEGPSILRIQQVVRGDSAAYFCASSQGTATNEKLFFGSGTQLSVL.

The table lists this clone with a few counts. The V gene is TRBV19, the J gene TRBJ1-4; the match to TRBD1 covers 9 bases. Germline V gene lookup returns CDR1 LNHDA and CDR2 SQIVND (reference sequence). The CDR3 runs 13 residues. V trimming: 8 bases; J trimming: 5 bases; junction bases outside the gene matches: 3. The CDR3 protein is CASSDRGNEKLFF. DNA of the CDR3: TGTGCCAGTTCGGACAGGGGAAATGAAAAACTGTTTTTT.

The chain combines TRBV18 with TRBJ2-5; TRBD1 matches at 7 bases. V shed 4 bases and J 7 bases; nucleotides not matched to a gene: 6. The CDR3 runs 13 residues. The germline CDR1 and CDR2 sequences are KGHSH and LQKENI. The CDR3 coding sequence is TGTGCCAGCTCACTCGACAGGGATGGGACCCAGTACTTC. Translating it yields CASSLDRDGTQYF.

The chain carries TRBV27 and TRBJ1-4; D is possibly TRBD1 (5 bases). The germline V and J ends were trimmed by 6 bases and 2 bases, with 16 bases remaining between them. The CDR3 length is 16 residues. Germline values: CDR1 MNHEY, CDR2 SMNVEV (reference sequence). The DNA of the CDR3 is TGTGCCAGCAGGGGAACAGGCTTCCGGACTAATGAAAAACTGTTTTTT. Its protein is CASRGTGFRTNEKLFF.

Only a few counts were recorded for this clone. This sample includes further DNA sequences coding for the same CDR3. The V call is TRBV7-2, the J call TRBJ2-3, with a tentative D call TRBD2 (6 bases). V lost 1 base to trimming and J lost 3 bases, with 11 bases between them. The germline V gene encodes CDR1 SGHTA and CDR2 FQGNSA. The CDR3 sequence is 15 residues long. CDR3 sequence (DNA): TGTGCCAGCAGCTTAGACTTCAGCGGGACAGATACGCAGTATTTT. Encoded protein: CASSLDFSGTDTQYF.

The chain carries TRBV6-5 and TRBJ2-7; D is undetermined. CDR1 MNHEY and CDR2 SVGAGI come from the germline V gene. CDR3 length: 15 amino acids. V dropped 6 bases and J dropped 3 bases, with 18 bases sitting between them. The DNA for the CDR3 is TGTGCCAGCAGGCGATCAGAGAACGGATTCTACGAGCAGTACTTC. This codes for CASRRSENGFYEQYF.

This chain joins TRBV7-6 and TRBJ2-5, with 8 bases that match TRBD1. This CDR3 spans 16 amino acids. Germline lookup yields CDR1 SGHVS and CDR2 FNYEAQ. The junction had 9 bases not matched to a gene; V was cut back by 0 bases and J by 6 bases. CDR3 region: CASSLAGAGGRQTQYF. Written as DNA, the CDR3 is TGTGCCAGCAGCTTAGCAGGGGCAGGGGGCCGTCAGACCCAGTACTTC. The whole variable domain, filled in from reference TRBV7-6 and TRBJ2-5, reads GAGVSQSPRYKVTKRGQDVALRCDPISGHVSLYWYRQALGQGPEFLTYFNYEAQQDKSGLPNDRFSAERPEGSISTLTIQRTEQRDSAMYRCASSLAGAGGRQTQYFGPGTRLLVL.

This rearrangement joins TRBV6-6 to TRBJ1-5, with TRBD1 as a possible D gene (6 bases). Trimming took off 6 bases at V and 6 bases at J, with 15 bases between the two ends. Per the germline V gene, CDR1 is MNHNY and CDR2 is SVGAGI (reference sequence). The CDR3 contains 14 residues. The CDR3 sequence is CASRSTGPIQPQHF. The CDR3, as DNA: TGTGCCAGCAGATCCACAGGGCCCATTCAGCCCCAGCATTTT.

This clone has just a few counts. The V gene is TRBV30, the J gene TRBJ2-7, with TRBD2 matching over 11 bases. Germline CDR1 GTSNPN, CDR2 SVGIG (reference sequence). Losses at the gene ends were 3 bases for V and 2 bases for J; bases not matched to a gene: 6. This CDR3 spans 15 amino acids. CDR3 DNA sequence: TGTGCCTGGAGGGTTCTAGCGGGGGGTACCTACGAGCAGTACTTC. The encoded protein is CAWRVLAGGTYEQYF.

The chain links TRBV18 to TRBJ2-5, with no clear D. Looked up from germline, CDR1 is KGHSH and CDR2 is LQKENI. The CDR3 length is 12 residues. The germline V and J ends were trimmed by 3 bases and 5 bases, with 7 bases remaining between them. The CDR3 loop reads CASSPVRETQYF. CDR3 coding DNA: TGTGCCAGCTCACCGGTTAGGGAGACCCAGTACTTC.

The chain has TRBV7-9 and TRBJ2-5; no clear D. Trimming shortened V by 7 bases and J by 4 bases, and 4 bases separated the two germline ends. CDR1 SEHNR and CDR2 FQNEAQ come from the germline V gene (reference sequence). This CDR3 is built from 10 residues. The chain's CDR3 is CASKGETQYF. In DNA form, the CDR3 reads TGTGCCAGCAAGGGAGAGACCCAGTACTTC.

The chain employs TRBV5-1 and TRBJ2-5; D not certain. The CDR3 is made up of 13 amino acids. Germline CDR1 is SGHRS and CDR2 is YFSETQ. V shed 7 bases and J shed 2 bases, with 12 bases lying between them. The CDR3: CASAMEIQETQYF. The CDR3 nucleotides are TGCGCCAGCGCCATGGAGATACAAGAGACCCAGTACTTC.

This clone is a singleton in its sample. CDR3 residues: CASSELGQRPYEQYF. In nucleotides, the CDR3 is TGTGCCAGCAGTGAACTCGGACAGAGACCCTACGAGCAGTACTTC. The rearrangement joins TRBV2 to TRBJ2-7; D may be TRBD1 (6 bases). V was trimmed by 2 bases and J by 2 bases, leaving 13 bases between them. This CDR3 contains 15 residues. The germline V gene has CDR1 SNHLY and CDR2 FYNNEI.